The next 32 T cell receptor beta chains were all read from a single sample in a study of blood T cell repertoires in COVID-19. Libraries were prepared by immunoSEQ multiplex PCR; TCRdb keeps only in-frame clonotypes and omits some of them. The sample lists approximately 190,000 clones; roughly 80% were seen once. The sample taken for sequencing was peripheral blood. The receptors were gathered from a man in his sixties with acute or convalescent COVID-19.

This chain joins TRBV27 and TRBJ2-7; TRBD2 matches 8 bases. This CDR3 has 15 amino acids. The germline V gene encodes CDR1 MNHEY and CDR2 SMNVEV (reference sequence). The trim removed 0 bases at V and 5 bases at J, leaving 6 bases unmatched. The DNA for the CDR3 is TGTGCCAGCAGTTTATCCGCGGGAGGTTTCGACGAGCAGTACTTC. It translates to CASSLSAGGFDEQYF.

This chain links TRBV7-2 with TRBJ1-2, with 8 bases lining up with TRBD1. The CDR3 totals 14 residues. V dropped 6 bases and J dropped 8; count of bases not matched to a gene: 11. Germline V CDR1 and CDR2: SGHTA, FQGNSA. The CDR3 reads CASSSPGQVRGYTF. As DNA, the CDR3 is TGTGCCAGCAGTTCTCCGGGACAGGTCAGGGGCTACACCTTC.

The V gene is TRBV5-1, the J gene TRBJ2-7, with 8 bases lining up with TRBD2. With 0 bases clipped from V and 3 bases from J, the junction kept 5 bases outside the gene matches. Germline V lookup: CDR1 SGHRS, CDR2 YFSETQ. The CDR3 loop spans 15 amino acids. CDR3 residues: CASSLGVAGNYEQYF. In nucleotides, the CDR3 is TGCGCCAGCAGCTTGGGGGTAGCGGGAAACTACGAGCAGTACTTC.

The chain links TRBV14 to TRBJ2-3, with 7 bases that match TRBD1. The J segment lost 0 bases and the V segment lost 8 bases, leaving 8 bases of the junction unmatched. The CDR3 contains 15 residues. Germline V CDR1 and CDR2: SGHDN, FVKESK. The CDR3 loop is CASRGTVSSTDTQYF. Here the CDR3 DNA reads TGTGCCAGCCGAGGGACAGTCTCTAGCACAGATACGCAGTATTTT.

The chain is built from TRBV10-3 and TRBJ2-1; possibly TRBD2 for D (5 bases). Germline CDR1 ENHRY, CDR2 SYGVKD. Trimming took off 5 bases at V and 7 bases at J, with 9 bases between the two ends. The CDR3 contains 12 residues. CDR3 in DNA: TGTGCCATCAGTCTCGGGGTTAATGAGCAGTTCTTC. It specifies CAISLGVNEQFF.

The chain joins TRBV20-1 to TRBJ2-5; 10 bases map to TRBD2. V dropped 3 bases and J dropped 5; count of bases not matched to a gene: 6. Looked up from germline, CDR1 is DFQATT and CDR2 is SNEGSKA (reference sequence). The CDR3 covers 14 residues. Here the CDR3 DNA reads TGCAGTGCTAGTATGCTAGCGGGAGTGGAGACCCAGTACTTC. This codes for CSASMLAGVETQYF.

This clone showed up many times. The rearrangement uses TRBV4-2 and TRBJ1-5; D is perhaps TRBD1 (6 bases). V lost 4 bases, J lost 0 bases, and 10 bases lay in between. The V gene's germline CDR1 is LGHNA and CDR2 YNFKEQ. This CDR3 is 15 amino acids long. CDR3 sequence reads: CASSPGDYSNQPQHF. CDR3 DNA sequence: TGTGCCAGCAGCCCAGGGGACTATAGCAATCAGCCCCAGCATTTT.

V is TRBV10-1 and J is TRBJ1-4, with D possibly being TRBD1 (6 bases). The V and J ends lost 6 bases and 5 bases respectively, with 13 bases between them. CDR1 and CDR2 (germline): WNHNN, SYGVQD (reference sequence). The CDR3 sequence is 14 residues long. CDR3 residues: CASRPGTKNEKLFF. The CDR3 DNA follows: TGCGCCAGCAGGCCCGGGACAAAGAATGAAAAACTGTTTTTT.

The chain uses TRBV7-7 and TRBJ2-2, with 10 bases that match TRBD1. This CDR3 contains 17 residues. Germline V gene sequence: CDR1 SSHAT, CDR2 FNYEAQ (reference sequence). V lost 1 base to trimming and J lost 4 bases; unmatched junction nucleotides: 6. The CDR3 bases are TGTGCCAGCAGCTTAGGCGGGACAGGGGTTTTCACCGGGGAGCTGTTTTTT. Translating gives CASSLGGTGVFTGELFF.

V and J are TRBV24-1 and TRBJ1-1; TRBD1 might be the D (5 bases). Germline V gives CDR1 KGHDR, CDR2 SFDVKD. The CDR3 covers 13 residues. Trimming removed 6 bases at V and 1 base at J, with 8 bases between. CDR3 amino acids: CATSSGGNTEAFF. The CDR3 DNA is TGTGCCACCAGTTCCGGGGGGAACACTGAAGCTTTCTTT.

This chain links TRBV7-3 with TRBJ2-7; D possibly corresponds to TRBD2 (6 bases). The germline V and J ends were trimmed by 5 bases and 4 bases, with 18 bases remaining between them. This CDR3 is 15 amino acids long. Germline CDR1 and CDR2: SGHTA and FQGTGA. CDR3 sequence: CASSQASAIIYEQYF. CDR3 sequence (DNA): TGTGCCAGCAGCCAAGCTAGCGCGATCATTTACGAGCAGTACTTC.

V and J are TRBV18 and TRBJ2-1, with 9 positions matching TRBD1. With V trimmed by 8 bases and J by 4 bases, 12 bases remained unmatched. The CDR3 has 16 amino acids. Germline values: CDR1 KGHSH, CDR2 LQKENI. For the CDR3, the DNA is TGTGCCAGCCCCTCTCGCCGGGACAGGGAATACAATGAGCAGTTCTTC. Residues: CASPSRRDREYNEQFF. The complete variable domain, with remaining parts taken from reference TRBV18 and TRBJ2-1, reads NAGVMQNPRHLVRRRGQEARLRCSPMKGHSHVYWYRQLPEEGLKFMVYLQKENIIDESGMPKERFSAEFPKEGPSILRIQQVVRGDSAAYFCASPSRRDREYNEQFFGPGTRLTVL.

The chain has TRBV11-2 and TRBJ2-1; the D gene is possibly TRBD2 (7 bases). V gave up 5 bases and J gave up 6 bases, with 20 bases separating them. CDR3 length: 16 residues. Germline CDR1 is SGHAT and CDR2 is FQNNGV. The CDR3 bases are TGTGCCAGCAGCGTCCGGGGGGCTAGCGGCTTCAATGAGCAGTTCTTC. Translated: CASSVRGASGFNEQFF.

This clone was counted once. The chain joins TRBV5-8 to TRBJ1-5; 8 nucleotides match TRBD1. V lost 3 bases to trimming and J lost 9 bases; unmatched junction nucleotides: 14. The CDR3 extends over 16 amino acids. Germline assignment: CDR1 SGHTS and CDR2 YDEGEE. DNA of the CDR3: TGTGCCAGCAGCTCCAGTCGGACAGGGTGGTCCGGGCCCCAGCATTTT. It encodes CASSSSRTGWSGPQHF.

This clone has just a few counts. The V and J genes are TRBV2 and TRBJ2-2, with a tentative D call TRBD1 (5 bases). CDR1 is SNHLY, CDR2 FYNNEI, per germline. The V end was cut by 5 bases, the J end by 6 bases, with 10 bases between. This CDR3 comprises 13 residues. This CDR3 reads CASSSQGAGELFF. CDR3 sequence (DNA): TGTGCCAGCAGTTCGCAGGGTGCCGGGGAGCTGTTTTTT.

This clone occurred once. The rearrangement links TRBV18 to TRBJ1-1; 7 bases fit TRBD1. This CDR3 has 18 residues. Germline V CDR1 and CDR2: KGHSH, LQKENI. The ends lost 3 bases at V and 0 bases at J; junction bases unmatched: 13. The CDR3 sequence is CASSPYQNRGLMNTEAFF. As DNA, the CDR3 is TGTGCCAGCTCACCTTACCAAAACAGGGGACTCATGAACACTGAAGCTTTCTTT.

This clone was detected only once. This chain uses TRBV5-4 with TRBJ2-3; TRBD2 matches at 8 bases. The CDR3 contains 17 residues. Germline V gives CDR1 SGHNT, CDR2 YYREEE (reference sequence). J was trimmed by 0 bases and V by 2 bases; bases with no gene match: 8. CDR3 region: CASSFPAASGSTDTQYF. The CDR3 DNA follows: TGTGCCAGCAGCTTCCCCGCAGCTAGCGGGAGCACAGATACGCAGTATTTT.

This chain links TRBV25-1 with TRBJ1-2; D ambiguous. V lost 7 bases and J 3 bases, leaving 12 bases between the germline ends. The CDR3 is 13 residues long. CDR1 is MGHDK and CDR2 is SYGVNS in the germline V gene. The CDR3 is CASMAGSHYGYTF. The CDR3, as DNA: TGTGCCAGCATGGCGGGTTCCCACTATGGCTACACCTTC.

The chain recombines TRBV7-3 with TRBJ2-2; D gene uncertain. The germline V gene encodes CDR1 SGHTA and CDR2 FQGTGA. The CDR3 covers 12 residues. V was shortened by 0 bases and J by 7 bases, with 3 bases between the two germline ends. Here the CDR3 reads CASSLTRGELFF. In DNA, the CDR3 is TGTGCCAGCAGCTTAACCCGCGGGGAGCTGTTTTTT.

This clone has only a few counts. The chain joins TRBV5-1 to TRBJ1-2; D is unclear. The V end was cut by 4 bases, the J end by 5 bases, with 15 bases between. The CDR3 runs 14 residues. CDR1 is SGHRS and CDR2 is YFSETQ in the germline V gene. CDR3 nucleotide sequence: TGCGCCAGCAGCCTAAATGGGCAGTTATATGGCTACACCTTC. Its translation: CASSLNGQLYGYTF.

The V gene is TRBV11-3, the J gene TRBJ2-1; 15 nucleotides line up with TRBD2. The CDR3 is 18 residues long. V shed 5 bases, J shed 5 bases, and the junction held 10 bases outside the gene matches. CDR1 is SGHNT and CDR2 is YENEEA in the germline V gene. In DNA, the CDR3 is TGTGCCAGCAGCCCGGGGACTAGCGGGAGGCTTGGGGACAATGAGCAGTTCTTC. This translates into CASSPGTSGRLGDNEQFF.

The rearrangement joins TRBV6-4 to TRBJ2-3, with 8 positions matching TRBD2. Germline CDR1 and CDR2: MRHNA and SNTAGT. CDR3 size: 15 residues. The V gene end was trimmed by 0 bases and the J gene end by 5 bases; junction bases not matched to a gene: 4. Here the CDR3 reads CASSDSGGAGDTQYF. CDR3 nucleotides: TGTGCCAGCAGTGACTCCGGGGGGGCAGGAGATACGCAGTATTTT.

A few counts support this clone. CDR3 sequence (DNA): TGTGCCAGCAGTGAAAGTCGTCGGGCCTACGAGCAGTACTTC. This sequence encodes CASSESRRAYEQYF. The V and J genes are TRBV2 and TRBJ2-7; D gene ambiguous. The CDR3 contains 14 residues. V was pared by 2 bases and J by 2 bases, with 10 bases between. Germline CDR1 SNHLY, CDR2 FYNNEI.

The chain couples TRBV5-1 to TRBJ2-2, with 12 bases fitting TRBD2. The CDR3 contains 17 residues. V lost 3 bases and J lost 6; bases outside the gene matches: 9. Germline loops: CDR1 SGHRS, CDR2 YFSETQ. In nucleotides, the CDR3 is TGCGCCAGCAGCTCCGACCTAGCGGGGGGGATGGCCGGGGAGCTGTTTTTT. Protein product: CASSSDLAGGMAGELFF.

The CDR3 DNA follows: TGTGCCAGCAGGCCGACAGGGAGCAATCAGCCCCAGCATTTT. This sequence encodes CASRPTGSNQPQHF. The chain carries TRBV6-5 and TRBJ1-5, with TRBD1 identical over 7 bases. The length of the CDR3 is 14 residues. Germline V gene lookup returns CDR1 MNHEY and CDR2 SVGAGI. V was pared by 6 bases and J by 1 base, with 3 bases of the junction left unmatched.

The chain has TRBV27 and TRBJ1-5, with 7 bases matching TRBD1. The V and J ends lost 7 bases and 0 bases, in that order; junction bases with no gene match: 9. This CDR3 is 16 amino acids long. Germline CDR1 and CDR2: MNHEY and SMNVEV (reference sequence). The CDR3 region is CASKEKQGLSNQPQHF. CDR3 sequence (DNA): TGTGCCAGCAAAGAGAAACAGGGGCTTAGCAATCAGCCCCAGCATTTT.

V usage is TRBV7-2 and J usage is TRBJ2-7; 8 positions agree with TRBD1. The CDR3 covers 15 residues. CDR1 SGHTA and CDR2 FQGNSA come from the germline V gene. V lost 4 bases to trimming and J lost 6 bases; unmatched junction nucleotides: 11. CDR3 in DNA: TGTGCCAGCAGCTCTGGACAGGGAGAAGGGACCGAGCAGTACTTC. Protein product: CASSSGQGEGTEQYF.

The chain links TRBV7-8 to TRBJ1-5, with 8 bases identical to TRBD1. Germline V gene data show CDR1 as SGHVS and CDR2 as FQNEAQ. The CDR3 is 17 amino acids. The V gene end was trimmed by 5 bases and the J gene end by 7 bases; junction bases not matched to a gene: 16. DNA of the CDR3: TGTGCCAGCAGCCCCGGACAGGGTCAGATAAGTACGCAGCCCCAGCATTTT. Translating gives CASSPGQGQISTQPQHF.

The rearrangement uses TRBV4-2 and TRBJ1-4; a weak D match, TRBD1 (6 bases). This CDR3 is built from 14 residues. The germline CDR1 and CDR2 sequences are LGHNA and YNFKEQ. Trimming took off 1 base at V and 5 bases at J, with 8 bases between the two ends. The CDR3 DNA sequence: TGTGCCAGCAGCCAAGGTACAGGGAATGAAAAACTGTTTTTT. Amino acids: CASSQGTGNEKLFF.

The rearrangement uses TRBV2 and TRBJ2-3; 10 positions match TRBD2. With 8 bases clipped from V and 6 bases from J, the junction kept 14 bases outside the gene matches. The CDR3 spans 16 residues. Germline CDR1 SNHLY, CDR2 FYNNEI. This CDR3 reads CASSKRASGGGDTQYF. CDR3 sequence (DNA): TGTGCCAGCTCCAAGCGGGCTAGCGGGGGTGGGGATACGCAGTATTTT.

V and J are TRBV12-5 and TRBJ1-1; D possibly corresponds to TRBD1 (6 bases). V shed 5 bases and J shed 4 bases, with 8 bases lying between them. The germline CDR1 and CDR2 sequences are LGHNT and FRNRAP. The CDR3 consists of 12 residues. The chain's CDR3 is CASGQGFTEAFF. The CDR3 coding sequence is TGTGCTAGTGGTCAGGGGTTCACTGAAGCTTTCTTT.

The chain couples TRBV6-5 to TRBJ2-7; 7 bases fit TRBD2. Unmatched junction bases numbered 13, after V lost 8 bases and J lost 6 bases. CDR3 length: 14 amino acids. CDR1 MNHEY and CDR2 SVGAGI come from the germline V gene. The CDR3 is CASFPRAGAGEQYF. The CDR3, as DNA: TGTGCCAGCTTTCCGAGGGCGGGAGCTGGCGAGCAGTACTTC.